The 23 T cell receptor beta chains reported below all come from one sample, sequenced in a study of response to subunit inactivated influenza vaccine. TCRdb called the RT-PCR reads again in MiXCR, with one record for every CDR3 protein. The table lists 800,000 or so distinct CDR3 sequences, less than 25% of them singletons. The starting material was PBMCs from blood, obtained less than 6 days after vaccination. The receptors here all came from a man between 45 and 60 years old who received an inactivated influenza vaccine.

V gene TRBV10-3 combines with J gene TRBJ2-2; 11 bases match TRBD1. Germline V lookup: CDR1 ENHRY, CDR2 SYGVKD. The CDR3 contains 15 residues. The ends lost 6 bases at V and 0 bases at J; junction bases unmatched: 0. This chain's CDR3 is CAIRGQGANTGELFF. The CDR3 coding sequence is TGTGCCATCAGGGGACAGGGGGCGAACACCGGGGAGCTGTTTTTT.

CDR3 DNA: TGTGCCACGGGACCAGGGACTAGCGGTTACAATGAGCAGTTCTTC. It encodes CATGPGTSGYNEQFF. V is TRBV24-1 and J is TRBJ2-1, with TRBD2 matching 11 bases. Trimming took 10 bases from V and 4 from J; bases not matched to a gene: 8. The CDR3 is 15 residues long. Germline V gene sequence: CDR1 KGHDR, CDR2 SFDVKD.

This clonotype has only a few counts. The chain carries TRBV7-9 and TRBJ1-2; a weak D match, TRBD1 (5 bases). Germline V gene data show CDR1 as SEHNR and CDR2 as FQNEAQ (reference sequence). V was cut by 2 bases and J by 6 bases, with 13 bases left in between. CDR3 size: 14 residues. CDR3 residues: CASSLLAGLDGYTF. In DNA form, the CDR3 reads TGTGCCAGCAGCTTACTGGCAGGGCTCGATGGCTACACCTTC.

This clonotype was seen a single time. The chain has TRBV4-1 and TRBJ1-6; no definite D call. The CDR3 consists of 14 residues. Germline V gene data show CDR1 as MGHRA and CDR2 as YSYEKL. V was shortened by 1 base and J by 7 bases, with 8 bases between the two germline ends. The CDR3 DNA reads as TGCGCCAGCAGCCAAGTCTTCGGGAATTCACCCCTCCACTTT. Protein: CASSQVFGNSPLHF.

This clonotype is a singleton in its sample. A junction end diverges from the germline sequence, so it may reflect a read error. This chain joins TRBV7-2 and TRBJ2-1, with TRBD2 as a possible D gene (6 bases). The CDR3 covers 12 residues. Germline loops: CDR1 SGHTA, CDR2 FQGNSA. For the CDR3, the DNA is TGTGCCAGCTCGGGGGTCGGCAATGGGCAGTTCTTC. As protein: CASSGVGNGQFF. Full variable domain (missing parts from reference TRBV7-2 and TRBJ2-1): GAGVSQSPSNKVTEKGKDVELRCDPISGHTALYWYRQSLGQGLEFLIYFQGNSAPDKSGLPSDRFSAERTGGSVSTLTIQRTQQEDSAVYLCASSGVGNGQFFGPGTRLTVL.

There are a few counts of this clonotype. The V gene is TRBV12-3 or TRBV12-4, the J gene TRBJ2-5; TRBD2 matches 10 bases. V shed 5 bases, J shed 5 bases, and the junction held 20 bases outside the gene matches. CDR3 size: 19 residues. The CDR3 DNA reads TGTGCCAGCAGTCAACTCCCCGGGACTAGCGATGAGTCGGGGGAGACCCAGTACTTC. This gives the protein CASSQLPGTSDESGETQYF.

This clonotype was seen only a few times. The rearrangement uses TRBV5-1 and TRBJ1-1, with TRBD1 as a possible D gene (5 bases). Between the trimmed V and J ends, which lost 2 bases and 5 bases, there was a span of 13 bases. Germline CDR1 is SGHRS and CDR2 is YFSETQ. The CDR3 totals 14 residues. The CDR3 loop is CASSFQGSETEAFF. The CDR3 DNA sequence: TGCGCCAGCAGCTTCCAGGGAAGCGAAACTGAAGCTTTCTTT.

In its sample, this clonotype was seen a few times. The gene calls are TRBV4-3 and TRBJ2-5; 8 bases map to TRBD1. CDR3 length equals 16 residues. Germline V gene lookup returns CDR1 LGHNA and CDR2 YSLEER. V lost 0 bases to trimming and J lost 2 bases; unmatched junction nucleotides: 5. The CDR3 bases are TGCGCCAGCAGCCAAGATGGGACAGGTACTCAAGAGACCCAGTACTTC. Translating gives CASSQDGTGTQETQYF.

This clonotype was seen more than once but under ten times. CDR3 nucleotides: TGTGCCAGCAGATCATCCCGGCCTAGCGGGATGGGGGATGAGCAGTTCTTC. As protein: CASRSSRPSGMGDEQFF. J is TRBJ2-1 and V is TRBV11-2; 9 bases align to TRBD2. V gave up 6 bases and J gave up 8 bases; unmatched junction bases: 17. The CDR3 length is 17 residues. Germline CDR1 is SGHAT and CDR2 is FQNNGV.

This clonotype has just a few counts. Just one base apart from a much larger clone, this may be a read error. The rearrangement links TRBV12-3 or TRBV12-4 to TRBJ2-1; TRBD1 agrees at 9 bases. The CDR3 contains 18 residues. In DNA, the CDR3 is TGTGCCATCAGTTTAGCGAAAATCTGGGACAGGGAATTGAATGAGCAGTTCTTC. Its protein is CAISLAKIWDRELNEQFF.

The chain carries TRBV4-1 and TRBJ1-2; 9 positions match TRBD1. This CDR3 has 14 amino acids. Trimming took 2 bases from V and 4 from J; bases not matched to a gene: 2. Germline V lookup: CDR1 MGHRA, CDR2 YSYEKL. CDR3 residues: CASSQTGQGYGYTF. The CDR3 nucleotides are TGCGCCAGCAGCCAAACGGGACAGGGCTATGGCTACACCTTC.

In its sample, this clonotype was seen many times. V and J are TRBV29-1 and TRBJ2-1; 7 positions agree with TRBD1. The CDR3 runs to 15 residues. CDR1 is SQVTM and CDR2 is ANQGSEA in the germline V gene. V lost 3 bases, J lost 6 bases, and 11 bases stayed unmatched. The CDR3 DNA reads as TGCAGCGTTGACACGAACTTGCAGGGGGTCAATGAGCAGTTCTTC. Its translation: CSVDTNLQGVNEQFF.

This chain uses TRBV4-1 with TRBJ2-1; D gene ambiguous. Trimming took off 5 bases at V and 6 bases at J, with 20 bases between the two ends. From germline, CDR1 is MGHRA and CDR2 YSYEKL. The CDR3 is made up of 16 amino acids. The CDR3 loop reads CASSFPSPSTGNEQFF. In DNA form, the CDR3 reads TGCGCCAGCAGCTTCCCATCTCCCTCCACGGGCAATGAGCAGTTCTTC.

The CDR3 nucleotides are TGCAGTGCTACGATCAGGGGATCCACTGAAGCTTTCTTT. Its translation is CSATIRGSTEAFF. J is TRBJ1-1 and V is TRBV20-1; the D gene is possibly TRBD1 (6 bases). Germline values: CDR1 DFQATT, CDR2 SNEGSKA (reference sequence). V was pared by 4 bases and J by 4 bases, with 13 bases between. The CDR3 length is 13 residues.

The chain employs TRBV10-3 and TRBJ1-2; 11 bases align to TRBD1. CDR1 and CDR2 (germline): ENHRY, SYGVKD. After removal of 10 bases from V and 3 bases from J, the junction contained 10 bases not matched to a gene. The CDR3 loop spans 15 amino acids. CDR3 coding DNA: TGTGCCACCCAGCCGGGACAGGGGGTGGACTATGGCTACACCTTC. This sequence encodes CATQPGQGVDYGYTF.

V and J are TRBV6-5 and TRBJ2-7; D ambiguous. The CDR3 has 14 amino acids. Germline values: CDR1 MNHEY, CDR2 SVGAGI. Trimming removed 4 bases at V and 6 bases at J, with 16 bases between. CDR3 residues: CASSSSIRGGEQYF. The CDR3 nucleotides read TGTGCCAGCAGTTCATCTATCAGAGGCGGCGAGCAGTACTTC.

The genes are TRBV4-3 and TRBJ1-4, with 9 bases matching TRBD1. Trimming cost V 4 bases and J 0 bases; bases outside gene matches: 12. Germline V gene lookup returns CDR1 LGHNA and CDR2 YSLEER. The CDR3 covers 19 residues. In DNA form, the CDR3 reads TGCGCCAGCAGCCCCTCGAGGGGGACAGGGCCAGCAACTAATGAAAAACTGTTTTTT. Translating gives CASSPSRGTGPATNEKLFF.

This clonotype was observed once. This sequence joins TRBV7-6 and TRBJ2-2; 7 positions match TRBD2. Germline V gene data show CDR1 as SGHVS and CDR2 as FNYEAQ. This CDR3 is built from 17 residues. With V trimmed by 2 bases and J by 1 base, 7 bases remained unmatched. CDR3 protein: CASSLRLLAENTGELFF. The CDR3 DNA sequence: TGTGCCAGCAGCTTAAGGCTCCTAGCGGAGAACACCGGGGAGCTGTTTTTT.

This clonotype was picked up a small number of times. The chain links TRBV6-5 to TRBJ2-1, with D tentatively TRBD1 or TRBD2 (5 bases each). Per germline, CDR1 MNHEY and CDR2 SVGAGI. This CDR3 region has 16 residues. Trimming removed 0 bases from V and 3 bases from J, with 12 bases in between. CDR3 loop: CASSYSRAGYYNEQFF. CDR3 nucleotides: TGTGCCAGCAGTTACTCGAGGGCAGGGTACTACAATGAGCAGTTCTTC.

This chain's CDR3 is CASSLLQGVGTDTQYF. DNA for the CDR3: TGCGCCAGCAGCCTACTACAGGGAGTGGGCACAGATACGCAGTATTTT. This rearrangement joins TRBV5-1 to TRBJ2-3; D is perhaps TRBD1 (6 bases). From germline, CDR1 is SGHRS and CDR2 YFSETQ. Trimming removed 4 bases from V and 1 base from J, with 16 bases in between. The CDR3 is 16 residues long. The full variable domain, with the rest looked up from reference TRBV5-1 and TRBJ2-3, is KAGVTQTPRYLIKTRGQQVTLSCSPISGHRSVSWYQQTPGQGLQFLFEYFSETQRNKGNFPGRFSGRQFSNSRSEMNVSTLELGDSALYLCASSLLQGVGTDTQYFGPGTRLTVL.

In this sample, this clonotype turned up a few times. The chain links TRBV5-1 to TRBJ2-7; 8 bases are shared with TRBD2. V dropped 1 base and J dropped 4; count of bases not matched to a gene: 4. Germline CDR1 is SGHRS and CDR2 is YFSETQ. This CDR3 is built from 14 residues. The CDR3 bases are TGCGCCAGCAGCTTGACAGCGGGAGTATACGAGCAGTACTTC. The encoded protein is CASSLTAGVYEQYF.

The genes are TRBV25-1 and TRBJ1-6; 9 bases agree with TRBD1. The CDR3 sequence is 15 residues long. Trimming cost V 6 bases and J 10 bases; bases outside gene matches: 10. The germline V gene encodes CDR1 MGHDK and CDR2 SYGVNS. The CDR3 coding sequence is TGTGCCAGCAGGGGGGAGACAGGGGGGAGCTCACCCCTCCACTTT. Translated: CASRGETGGSSPLHF.

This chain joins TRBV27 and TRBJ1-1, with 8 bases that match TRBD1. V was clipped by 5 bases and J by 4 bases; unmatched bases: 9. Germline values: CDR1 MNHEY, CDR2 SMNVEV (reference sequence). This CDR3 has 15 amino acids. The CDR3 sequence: CASSPSGQVGTEAFF. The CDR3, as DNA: TGTGCCAGCAGTCCGTCGGGACAGGTGGGCACTGAAGCTTTCTTT.